This T cell receptor beta chain comes out of a study of blood T cell repertoires in COVID-19 (TCRdb year 2020). Study-level background: Collaborator samples came from the United States, Italy and Spain and covered acute and convalescent phases of COVID-19. The prospective study material was composed of cDNA or gDNA derived from T cells, B-cell-depleted T cells, or PBMCs. The dataset comprised deeply sampled blood TCRbeta repertoires from subjects exposed to, actively infected with, or recovered from COVID-19. The repertoires were released in a freely available public database meant as a resource for research on the immune response to SARS-CoV-2. Samples were obtained from the ongoing ImmuneRACE study (first 160 participants) and from about 1,300 subjects provided by 6 global collaborators. The sample metadata nearly always contained a de-identified subject ID, COVID-19 status, age in years and sex. HLA class I and class II types, where available, came from metadata supplied by the sample provider rather than from assay-based typing. Broader findings and caveats from the paper: The amount of clinical and demographic metadata varied by source and participant and was provided uncurated.

TCRbeta CDR3 regions were amplified from genomic DNA by means of the immunoSEQ Assay, a bias-controlled multiplex PCR. Turning to the authors' computational methods: The number of nucleated cells in each sample was estimated by amplification of reference gene primers within the assay. To quantify the absolute abundance of each unique TCRbeta CDR3 rearrangement, sequence reads were collapsed and filtered. Productive Simpson clonality was computed per sample as the square root of Simpson's diversity index over productive rearrangements. TCRdb holds this immuneACCESS table with in-frame rearrangements only. Some clones are missing; in checked studies, unresolved V genes explain under half, and the rest has no known cause. V and J calls and clone size are as listed in that table; D and trimming were resolved from the DNA. The sample contains roughly 410,000 clones, around 87% of them found a single time. The leading ten clones occupy about 2.3% of the sample.

Worth noting for this clone: Its target antigen remains unknown. Per-base qualities were not stored, and no clone one base away is much larger.

In Seattle, one collaborating source enrolled patients while the infection was active and tracked those patients longitudinally over the course of disease. Whole blood was collected in K2EDTA tubes by collaborating institutions according to the institutions' own protocols. Collaborator samples were shipped for TCRbeta analysis as frozen whole blood, isolated PBMCs, or DNA extracted from either sample type. The origin of this receptor is a woman aged 60-70 years with COVID-19, enrolled during active disease. The sequenced sample was peripheral blood.

The sequenced DNA is TGTGCCAGCAGTCTATTAGGGGGCGCGGGACAAGAGACCCAGTACTTC. Its protein is CASSLLGGAGQETQYF. The sequence is built from TRBV2 and TRBJ2-5; TRBD1 is a weak D gene call, 7 bases matching. The CDR3, from cysteine to phenylalanine, totals 16 residues. Kept here is only the CDR3 DNA, which spans 48 bases and is read in frame from base 1. From the germline V gene, CDR1 is SNHLY and CDR2 is FYNNEI. The trim is 5 bases for V and 2 bases for J, with a gap of 18 bases between the germline ends.